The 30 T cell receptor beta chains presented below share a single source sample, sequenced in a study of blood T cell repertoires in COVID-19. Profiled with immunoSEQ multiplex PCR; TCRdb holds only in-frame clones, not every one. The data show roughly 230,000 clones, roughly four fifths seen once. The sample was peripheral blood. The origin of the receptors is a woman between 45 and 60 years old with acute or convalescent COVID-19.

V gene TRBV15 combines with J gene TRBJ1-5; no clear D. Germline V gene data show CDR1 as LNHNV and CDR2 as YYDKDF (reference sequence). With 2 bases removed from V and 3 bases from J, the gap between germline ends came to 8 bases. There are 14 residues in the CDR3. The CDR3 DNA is TGTGCCACCAGCAGACAAACCTACAATCAGCCCCAGCATTTT. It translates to CATSRQTYNQPQHF.

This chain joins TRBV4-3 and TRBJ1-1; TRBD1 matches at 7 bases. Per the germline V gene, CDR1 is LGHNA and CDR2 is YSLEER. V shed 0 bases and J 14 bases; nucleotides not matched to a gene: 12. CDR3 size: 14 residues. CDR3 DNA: TGCGCCAGCAGCCAAGATTTCCCCAGGGGGAAGCCGTTCTTT. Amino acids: CASSQDFPRGKPFF.

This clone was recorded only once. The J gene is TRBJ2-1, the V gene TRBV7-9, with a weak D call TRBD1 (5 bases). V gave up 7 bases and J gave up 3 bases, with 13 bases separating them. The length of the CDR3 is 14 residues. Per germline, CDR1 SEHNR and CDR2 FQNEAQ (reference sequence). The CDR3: CASTSGAGYNEQFF. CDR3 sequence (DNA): TGTGCCAGCACCAGTGGGGCTGGCTACAATGAGCAGTTCTTC. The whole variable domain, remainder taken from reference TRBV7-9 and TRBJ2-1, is DTGVSQNPRHKITKRGQNVTFRCDPISEHNRLYWYRQTLGQGPEFLTYFQNEAQLEKSRLLSDRFSAERPKGSFSTLEIQRTEQGDSAMYLCASTSGAGYNEQFFGPGTRLTVL.

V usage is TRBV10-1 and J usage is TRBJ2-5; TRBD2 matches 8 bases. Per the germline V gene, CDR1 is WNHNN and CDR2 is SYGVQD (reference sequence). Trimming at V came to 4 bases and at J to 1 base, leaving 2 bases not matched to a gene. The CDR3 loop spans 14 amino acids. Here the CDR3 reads CASSASGRQETQYF. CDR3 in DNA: TGCGCCAGCAGTGCTAGCGGGCGCCAAGAGACCCAGTACTTC.

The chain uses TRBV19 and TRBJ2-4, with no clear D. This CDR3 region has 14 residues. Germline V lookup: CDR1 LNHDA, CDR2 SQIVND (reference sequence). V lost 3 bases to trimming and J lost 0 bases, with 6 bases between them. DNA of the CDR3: TGTGCCAGTAGTATCTCTATAGCCAAAAACATTCAGTACTTC. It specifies CASSISIAKNIQYF.

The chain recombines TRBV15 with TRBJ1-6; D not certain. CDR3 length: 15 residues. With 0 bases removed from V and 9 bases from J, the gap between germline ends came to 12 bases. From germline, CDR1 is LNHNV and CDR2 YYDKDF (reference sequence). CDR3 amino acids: CATSRETRTSSPLHF. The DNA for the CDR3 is TGTGCCACCAGCAGAGAGACCCGCACTAGTTCACCCCTCCACTTT. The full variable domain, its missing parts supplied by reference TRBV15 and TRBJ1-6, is DAMVIQNPRYQVTQFGKPVTLSCSQTLNHNVMYWYQQKSSQAPKLLFHYYDKDFNNEADTPDNFQSRRPNTSFCFLDIRSPGLGDTAMYLCATSRETRTSSPLHFGNGTRLTVT.

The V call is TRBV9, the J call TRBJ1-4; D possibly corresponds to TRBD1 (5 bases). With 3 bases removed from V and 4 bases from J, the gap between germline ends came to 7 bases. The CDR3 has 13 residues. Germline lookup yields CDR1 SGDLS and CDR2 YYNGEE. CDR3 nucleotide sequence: TGTGCCAGCAGCGAAGACAGTAATGAAAAACTGTTTTTT. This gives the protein CASSEDSNEKLFF.

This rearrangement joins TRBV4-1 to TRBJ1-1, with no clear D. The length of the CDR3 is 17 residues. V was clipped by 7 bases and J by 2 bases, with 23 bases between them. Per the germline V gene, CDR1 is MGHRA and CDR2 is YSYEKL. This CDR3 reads CASTTWGGKYLNTEAFF. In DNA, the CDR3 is TGCGCCAGCACCACCTGGGGAGGCAAATACCTCAACACTGAAGCTTTCTTT.

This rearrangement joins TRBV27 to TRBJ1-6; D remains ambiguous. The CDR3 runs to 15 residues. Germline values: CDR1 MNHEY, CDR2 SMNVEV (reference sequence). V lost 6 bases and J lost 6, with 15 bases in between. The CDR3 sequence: CASSLEAAANSPLHF. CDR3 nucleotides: TGTGCCAGCAGCCTGGAAGCTGCGGCTAATTCACCCCTCCACTTT.

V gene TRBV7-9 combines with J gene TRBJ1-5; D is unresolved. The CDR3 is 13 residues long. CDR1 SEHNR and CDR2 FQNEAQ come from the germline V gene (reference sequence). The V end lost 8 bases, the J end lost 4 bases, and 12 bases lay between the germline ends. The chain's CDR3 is CASAEGGNQPQHF. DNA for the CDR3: TGTGCCAGCGCCGAAGGCGGGAATCAGCCCCAGCATTTT.

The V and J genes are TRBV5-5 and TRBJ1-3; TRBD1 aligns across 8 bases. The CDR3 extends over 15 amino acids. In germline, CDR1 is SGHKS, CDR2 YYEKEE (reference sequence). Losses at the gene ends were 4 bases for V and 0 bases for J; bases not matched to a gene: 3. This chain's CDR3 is CASSNTGGSGNTIYF. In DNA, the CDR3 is TGTGCCAGCAGCAACACAGGGGGCTCTGGAAACACCATATATTTT.

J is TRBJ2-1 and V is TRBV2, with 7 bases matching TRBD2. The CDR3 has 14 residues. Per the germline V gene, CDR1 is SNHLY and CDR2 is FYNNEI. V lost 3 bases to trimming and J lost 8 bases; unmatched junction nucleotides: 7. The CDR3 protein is CASSEGLADDEQFF. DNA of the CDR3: TGTGCCAGCAGTGAGGGGCTAGCGGATGATGAGCAGTTCTTC.

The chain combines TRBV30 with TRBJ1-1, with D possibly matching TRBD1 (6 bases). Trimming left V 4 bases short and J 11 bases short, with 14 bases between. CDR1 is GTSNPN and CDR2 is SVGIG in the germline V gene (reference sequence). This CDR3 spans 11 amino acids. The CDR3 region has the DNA TGTGCCTGGAAGAGGACAGCATCGGCTTTCTTT. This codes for CAWKRTASAFF.

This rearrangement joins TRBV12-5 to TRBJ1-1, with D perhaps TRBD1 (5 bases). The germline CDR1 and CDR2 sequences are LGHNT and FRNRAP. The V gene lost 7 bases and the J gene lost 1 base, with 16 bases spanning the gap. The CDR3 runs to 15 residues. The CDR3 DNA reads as TGTGCTAGTGCTCGGGGGTTGGGGACGAACACTGAAGCTTTCTTT. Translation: CASARGLGTNTEAFF.

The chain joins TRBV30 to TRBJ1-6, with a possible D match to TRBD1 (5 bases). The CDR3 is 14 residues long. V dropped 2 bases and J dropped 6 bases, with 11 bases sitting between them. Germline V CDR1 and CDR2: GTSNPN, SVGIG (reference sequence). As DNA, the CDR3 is TGTGCCTGGAGTAGTTCAAGGGGTAATTCACCCCTCCACTTT. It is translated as CAWSSSRGNSPLHF.

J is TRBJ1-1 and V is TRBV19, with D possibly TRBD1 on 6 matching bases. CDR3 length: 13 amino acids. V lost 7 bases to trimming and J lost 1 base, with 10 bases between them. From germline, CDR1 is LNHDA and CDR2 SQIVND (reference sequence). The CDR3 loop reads CASTPGQNTEAFF. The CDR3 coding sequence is TGTGCCAGTACCCCGGGACAGAACACTGAAGCTTTCTTT. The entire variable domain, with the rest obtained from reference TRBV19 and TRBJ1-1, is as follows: DGGITQSPKYLFRKEGQNVTLSCEQNLNHDAMYWYRQDPGQGLRLIYYSQIVNDFQKGDIAEGYSVSREKKESFPLTVTSAQKNPTAFYLCASTPGQNTEAFFGQGTRLTVV.

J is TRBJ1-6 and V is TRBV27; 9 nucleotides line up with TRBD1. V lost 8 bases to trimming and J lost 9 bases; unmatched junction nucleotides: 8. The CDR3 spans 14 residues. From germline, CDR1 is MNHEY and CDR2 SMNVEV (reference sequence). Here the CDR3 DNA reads TGTGCCAGCGGAACCGGGACAGGGCGTTCACCCCTCCACTTT. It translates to CASGTGTGRSPLHF.

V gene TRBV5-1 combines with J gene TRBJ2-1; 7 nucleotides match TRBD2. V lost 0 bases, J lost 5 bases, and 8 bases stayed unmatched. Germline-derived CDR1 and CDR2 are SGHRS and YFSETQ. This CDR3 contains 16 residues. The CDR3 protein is CASSLGIRLAHNEQFF. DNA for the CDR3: TGCGCCAGCAGCTTGGGTATACGACTAGCACACAATGAGCAGTTCTTC.

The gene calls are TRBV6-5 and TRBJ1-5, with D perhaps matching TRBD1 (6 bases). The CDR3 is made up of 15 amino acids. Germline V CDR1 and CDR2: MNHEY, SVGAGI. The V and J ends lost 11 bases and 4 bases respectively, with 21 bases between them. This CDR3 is CASALDSFQNQPQHF. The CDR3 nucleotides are TGTGCCTCCGCCCTGGACAGCTTCCAGAATCAGCCCCAGCATTTT.

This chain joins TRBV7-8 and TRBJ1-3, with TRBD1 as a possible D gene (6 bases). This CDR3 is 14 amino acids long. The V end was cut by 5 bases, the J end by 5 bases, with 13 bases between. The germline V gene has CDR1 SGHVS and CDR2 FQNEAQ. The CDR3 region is CASSLQGDRNTIYF. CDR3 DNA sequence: TGTGCCAGCAGCCTACAGGGTGATCGAAACACCATATATTTT.

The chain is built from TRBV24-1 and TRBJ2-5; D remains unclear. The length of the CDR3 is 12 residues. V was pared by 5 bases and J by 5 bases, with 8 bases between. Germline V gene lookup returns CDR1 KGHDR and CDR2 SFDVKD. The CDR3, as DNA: TGTGCCACCAGTGGCAACGGGGAGACCCAGTACTTC. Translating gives CATSGNGETQYF.

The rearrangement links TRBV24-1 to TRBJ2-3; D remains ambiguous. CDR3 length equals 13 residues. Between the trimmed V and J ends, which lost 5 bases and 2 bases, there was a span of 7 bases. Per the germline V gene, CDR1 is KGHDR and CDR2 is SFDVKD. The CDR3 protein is CATSGAATDTQYF. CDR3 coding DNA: TGTGCCACCAGTGGGGCAGCCACAGATACGCAGTATTTT.

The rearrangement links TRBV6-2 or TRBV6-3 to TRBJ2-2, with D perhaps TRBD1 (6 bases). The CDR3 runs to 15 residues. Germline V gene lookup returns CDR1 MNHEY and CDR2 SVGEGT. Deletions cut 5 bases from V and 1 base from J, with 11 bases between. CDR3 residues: CASSKTGQNTGELFF. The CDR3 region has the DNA TGTGCCAGCAGTAAGACGGGACAGAACACCGGGGAGCTGTTTTTT.

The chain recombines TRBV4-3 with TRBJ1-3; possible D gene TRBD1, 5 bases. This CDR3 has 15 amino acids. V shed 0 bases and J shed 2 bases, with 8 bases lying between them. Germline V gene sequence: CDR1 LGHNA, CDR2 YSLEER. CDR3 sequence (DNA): TGCGCCAGCAGCCAAGATTCAGGGACTGGAAACACCATATATTTT. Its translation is CASSQDSGTGNTIYF.

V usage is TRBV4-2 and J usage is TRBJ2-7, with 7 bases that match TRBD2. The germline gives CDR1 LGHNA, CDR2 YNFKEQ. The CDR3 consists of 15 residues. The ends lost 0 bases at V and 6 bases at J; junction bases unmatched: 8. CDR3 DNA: TGTGCCAGCAGCCAAGATAGGACTAGTAAATCCGAGCAGTACTTC. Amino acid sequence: CASSQDRTSKSEQYF.

CDR3 sequence (DNA): TGTGCCAGTAGTCCCGCCCAGGGGGCAAATTCACCCCTCCACTTT. This translates into CASSPAQGANSPLHF. The gene calls are TRBV19 and TRBJ1-6; 8 bases are a match to TRBD1. Germline V gene sequence: CDR1 LNHDA, CDR2 SQIVND (reference sequence). The CDR3 spans 15 residues. The trim removed 5 bases at V and 7 bases at J, leaving 7 bases unmatched.

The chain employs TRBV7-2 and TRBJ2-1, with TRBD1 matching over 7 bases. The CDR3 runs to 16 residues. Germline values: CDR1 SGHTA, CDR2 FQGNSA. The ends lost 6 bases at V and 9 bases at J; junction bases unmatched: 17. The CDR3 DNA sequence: TGTGCCAGCAGATCCGACTGGGACAGAGGGGTAGGTGAGCAGTTCTTC. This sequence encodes CASRSDWDRGVGEQFF.

CDR3 nucleotides: TGTGCCAGCAGCTTAAACAGGGGGAACACTGAAGCTTTCTTT. Encoded protein: CASSLNRGNTEAFF. V gene TRBV7-3 combines with J gene TRBJ1-1; 7 bases match TRBD1. The CDR3 runs to 14 residues. The V segment lost 1 base and the J segment 1 base; nucleotides outside the gene matches: 0. Looked up from germline, CDR1 is SGHTA and CDR2 is FQGTGA.

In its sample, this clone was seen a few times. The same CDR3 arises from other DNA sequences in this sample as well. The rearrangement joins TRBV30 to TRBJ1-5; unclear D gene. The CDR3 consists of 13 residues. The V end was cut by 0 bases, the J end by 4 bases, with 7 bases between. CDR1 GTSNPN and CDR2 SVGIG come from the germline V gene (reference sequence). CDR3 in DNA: TGTGCCTGGAGTGTCAGGCAAAATCAGCCCCAGCATTTT. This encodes CAWSVRQNQPQHF.

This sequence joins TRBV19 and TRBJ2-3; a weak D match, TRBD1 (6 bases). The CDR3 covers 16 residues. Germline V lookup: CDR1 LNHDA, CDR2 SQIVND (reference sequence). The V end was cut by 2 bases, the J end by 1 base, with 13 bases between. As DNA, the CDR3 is TGTGCCAGTAGTATATCAGGACAGCTAGGCACAGATACGCAGTATTTT. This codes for CASSISGQLGTDTQYF.